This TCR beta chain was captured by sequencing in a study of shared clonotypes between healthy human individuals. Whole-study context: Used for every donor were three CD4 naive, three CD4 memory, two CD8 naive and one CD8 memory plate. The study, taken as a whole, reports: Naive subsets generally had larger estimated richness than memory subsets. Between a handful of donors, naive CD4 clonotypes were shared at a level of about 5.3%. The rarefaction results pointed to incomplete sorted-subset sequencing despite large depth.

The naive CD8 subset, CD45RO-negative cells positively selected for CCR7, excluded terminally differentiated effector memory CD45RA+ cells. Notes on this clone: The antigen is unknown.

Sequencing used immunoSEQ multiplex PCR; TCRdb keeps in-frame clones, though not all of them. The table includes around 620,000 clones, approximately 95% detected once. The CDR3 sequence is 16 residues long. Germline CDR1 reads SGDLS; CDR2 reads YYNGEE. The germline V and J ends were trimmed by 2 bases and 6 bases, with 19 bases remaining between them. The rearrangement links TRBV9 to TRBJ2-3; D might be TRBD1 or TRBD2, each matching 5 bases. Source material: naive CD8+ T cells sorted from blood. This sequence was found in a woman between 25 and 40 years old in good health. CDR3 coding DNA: TGTGCCAGCAGCGTGTACGGGACGTTACCTTTGGATACGCAGTATTTT. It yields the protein CASSVYGTLPLDTQYF.